This paragraph reports one T cell receptor beta chain. Its antigen target is currently unknown. No much larger clone is present one base from it, and per-base qualities are unavailable. The data derive from a study of control samples from healthy donors and cancer patients (dated by TCRdb to 2018 to 2021). Library preparation employed the immunoSEQ multiplex PCR assay. TCRdb carries this immuneACCESS record with in-frame sequences only. Its versions omit some clonotypes, under half of them owing to an unresolved V gene in the studies checked, with the rest unexplained. The sample table holds over 150,000 clones, of which around 92% were seen once. The leading ten clones occupy 2% to 2.5% of the sample. This receptor was obtained from a woman in her thirties or forties in good health. Sequenced sample: blood.

CDR3 region: CASSERDRENSPLHF. The base sequence is TGTGCCAGCAGTGAAAGGGACAGGGAGAATTCACCCCTCCACTTT. The rearrangement joined TRBV6-1 to TRBJ1-6; 9 central bases correspond to TRBD1. Ends trimmed: V by 2 bases, J by 7 bases; bases unmatched to a gene: 3. The cysteine opens and the phenylalanine closes a CDR3 of 15 amino acids. Left in the record is the CDR3 DNA by itself, 45 bases read in frame from the first base. Sequences MNHNS (CDR1) and SASEGT (CDR2) are obtained from the germline V gene.